The present T cell receptor (beta chain) was sequenced within a study of T cells in Graves' hyperthyroidism and ophthalmopathy (dated by TCRdb to between 2019 and 2020). Some background on the complete study: Peripheral blood was collected at initial diagnosis, before any treatment. After blood sampling, hyperthyroidism patients were treated with methimazole at a starting dose of 30 mg daily, and ophthalmopathy patients were treated with high-dose intravenous methylprednisolone. Thyroid tissue and blood T-cell repertoires from several Graves' hyperthyroidism patients were also compared in the study. To identify distinguishing TCR V-J signatures, a discovery cohort of 90 to 100 patients was used, comprising 43 with Graves' ophthalmopathy and around 57 with stable Graves' hyperthyroidism. The paper reports TCR Vbeta CDR3 sequencing of 130 to 150 peripheral blood samples: some 41 ophthalmopathy, 75 to 80 hyperthyroidism and around 17 progressor patients. The 95 to 100 discovery patients were randomly divided into training and test sets at a 7:3 ratio. Whether ophthalmopathy could be predicted prospectively was tested in an independent validation cohort made up of 18 to 20 hyperthyroidism patients plus 17 patients who later progressed to ophthalmopathy. Overall study results and their limits: During validation, the model predicted progression to ophthalmopathy a median of around 7 months ahead of onset, with almost 71% sensitivity and roughly 75% specificity. Most expanded thyroid clonotypes (frequency above 0.001) were also found in blood, which suggests that blood repertoires may mirror thyroid immune responses. No statistical method was used to set the sample size in advance, and investigators knew the group allocation. A 13 V-J signature model separated ophthalmopathy from stable hyperthyroidism, with around 91% sensitivity and 81.08% specificity in cross-validation and 80%/75% in testing.

This clonotype was found many times. Its recognized antigen is unknown. Base qualities are not at hand, and no much larger clone is one base apart. Hyperthyroidism patients were aged 18 to 65 years and newly diagnosed, with disease duration of less than 2 months. Exclusion was applied to patients with uncontrolled infections, other autoimmune diseases, pregnancy or lactation. Diagnoses were based on clinical symptoms, serum thyroxine and TRAb, thyroid ultrasound and orbital computed tomography. For progressor patients, blood was drawn at the first diagnosis of hyperthyroidism, before any ophthalmopathy symptoms had appeared. PBMCs were separated from under 12 ml of fresh peripheral blood using Ficoll-Paque density gradient centrifugation. Progressor patients were initially diagnosed with Graves' hyperthyroidism and developed ophthalmopathy during follow-up. Total RNA was extracted with Trizol reagent, and quality was checked on an Agilent 2100 Bioanalyzer.

TCR beta CDR3 regions were amplified from RNA transcripts. For the first round of RT-PCR on the TCR CDR3, the HTBI primer set was used together with the Qiagen OneStep RT-PCR kit. Libraries were constructed in a second round of multiplex PCR, after which size selection and purification were performed. Libraries were sequenced paired-end with 100 bp reads on an Illumina HiSeq2000. As for how the authors treated the data: SOAPnuke was used to process the raw data, with reads discarded if the reads contained adapters or uncalled bases, had a mean Phred below 15, or lacked an exact constant-primer or identifier match. High-quality paired reads were merged using COPE v1.2.5, and each unique nucleotide sequence was defined as a clonotype. MiTCR v1.1 was used to align the clonotypes against IMGT TRBV, TRBD and TRBJ reference segments. The analysis was restricted to V-J combinations with a frequency above 0.0001, which together covered 99.2% of the repertoires. The TCS score was defined as the ratio of F50 (clonal expansion) to E x V (chaos), calculated using BLOSUM62-based TCRdist between CDR3 peptides within each V-J. Welch's t-statistics and random forest reduced roughly 530 V-J features to 10 to 15, which were used in a naive Bayes classifier (R e1071). TCRdb reprocessing: public reads trimmed at Q25 with fastp, clones called with MiXCR, in-frame beta chains kept. Each CDR3 protein appears once, grouped with its most common genes and DNA. In this record, the V and J calls reflect TCRdb's handling and not the investigators' own analysis. For this sample there are 300,000 to 450,000 distinct CDR3 sequences; roughly 14% appear just once. The top ten constitute around 20% of the sample.

Inclusive of the bounding cysteine and phenylalanine, the CDR3 is 13 residues long. The read is trimmed to its CDR3 DNA, 39 bases read in frame from base 1. The V end loses 7 bases and the J end loses 5 bases, and a stretch of 12 bases separates them. According to the germline V gene, CDR1 reads MNHNS and CDR2 reads SASEGT. This clonotype was sampled from a man aged 25-45 years with Graves' hyperthyroidism that later progressed to Graves' ophthalmopathy. The sequenced material came from blood. The chain joins TRBV6-1 to TRBJ1-5; D gene: possibly TRBD1, on 6 matching bases. The CDR3 protein is CASTQWTDQPQHF. At the DNA level, the sequence is TGTGCCAGCACCCAGTGGACAGATCAGCCCCAGCATTTT.